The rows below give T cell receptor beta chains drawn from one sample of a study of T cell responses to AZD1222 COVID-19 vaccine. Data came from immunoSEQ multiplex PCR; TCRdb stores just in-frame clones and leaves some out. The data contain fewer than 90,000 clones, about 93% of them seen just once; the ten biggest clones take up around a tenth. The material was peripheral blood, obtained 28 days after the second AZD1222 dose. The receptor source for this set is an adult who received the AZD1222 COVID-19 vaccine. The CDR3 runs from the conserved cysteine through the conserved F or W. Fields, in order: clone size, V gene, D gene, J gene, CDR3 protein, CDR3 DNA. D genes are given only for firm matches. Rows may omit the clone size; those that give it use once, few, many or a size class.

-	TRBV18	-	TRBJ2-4	CASSPRTVLAKNIQYF	TGTGCCAGCTCACCACGCACAGTCCTAGCCAAAAACATTCAGTACTTC
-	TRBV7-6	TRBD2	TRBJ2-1	CASSSRTSQSSYNEQFF	TGTGCCAGCAGCTCACGGACTAGCCAGAGCTCCTACAATGAGCAGTTCTTC
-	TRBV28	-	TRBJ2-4	CASSLFGTAKNIQYF	TGTGCCAGCAGTTTATTCGGGACAGCCAAAAACATTCAGTACTTC
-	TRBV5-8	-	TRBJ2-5	CASSRWLVKETQYF	TGTGCCAGCAGTCGATGGCTTGTGAAAGAGACCCAGTACTTC
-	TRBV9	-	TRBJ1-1	CASSVDGTNTEAFF	TGTGCCAGCAGCGTAGACGGTACAAACACTGAAGCTTTCTTT
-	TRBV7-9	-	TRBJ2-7	CASSLKGEAYEQYF	TGTGCCAGCAGCCTAAAGGGGGAAGCCTACGAGCAGTACTTC
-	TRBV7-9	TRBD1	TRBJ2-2	CASSVLTGGNRNTGELFF	TGTGCCAGCAGCGTCCTGACAGGGGGCAACCGGAACACCGGGGAGCTGTTTTTT
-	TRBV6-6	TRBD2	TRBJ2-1	CASSYSSTGGNEQFF	TGTGCCAGCAGTTACTCGTCAACGGGGGGTAACGAGCAGTTCTTC
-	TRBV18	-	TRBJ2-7	CASSPAGRDYEQYF	TGTGCCAGCTCACCAGCAGGGAGAGACTACGAGCAGTACTTC
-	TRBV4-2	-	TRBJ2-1	CASSQADEQFF	TGTGCCAGCAGCCAAGCGGATGAGCAGTTCTTC
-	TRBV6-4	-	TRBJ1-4	CATKGQWEKLFF	TGTGCCACCAAAGGACAATGGGAAAAACTGTTTTTT
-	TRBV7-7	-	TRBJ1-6	CASSLAPSVTPSSYNSPLHF	TGTGCTAGCAGCTTAGCCCCCAGTGTAACACCTAGCTCCTATAATTCACCCCTCCACTTT
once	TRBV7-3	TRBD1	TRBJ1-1	CASSLGQGVDTEAFF	TGTGCCAGCAGCTTGGGACAGGGAGTGGACACTGAAGCTTTCTTT
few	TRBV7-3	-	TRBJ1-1	CASSLSGQGPEAFF	TGTGCCAGCAGCTTAAGTGGGCAGGGCCCTGAAGCTTTCTTT
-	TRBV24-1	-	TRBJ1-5	CATSDINSNQPQHF	TGTGCCACCAGTGATATTAATAGCAATCAGCCCCAGCATTTT
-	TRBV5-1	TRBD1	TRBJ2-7	CASSFETGTYEQYF	TGCGCCAGCAGCTTCGAGACAGGGACCTACGAGCAGTACTTC
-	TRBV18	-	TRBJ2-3	CASSPPSSDTQYF	TGTGCCAGCTCACCACCGTCATCAGATACGCAGTATTTT
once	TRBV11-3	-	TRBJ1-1	CASSRKQGLGEAFF	TGTGCCAGCAGCCGGAAACAGGGATTGGGTGAAGCTTTCTTT
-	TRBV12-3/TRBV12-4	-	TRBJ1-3	CASSHPGNTIYF	TGTGCCAGCAGCCACCCGGGAAACACCATATATTTT
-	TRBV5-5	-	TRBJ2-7	CASSPNGDYEQYF	TGTGCCAGCAGCCCAAACGGGGACTACGAGCAGTACTTC
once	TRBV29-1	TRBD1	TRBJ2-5	CSAPPGQGQETQYF	TGCAGCGCTCCTCCGGGACAGGGTCAAGAGACCCAGTACTTC
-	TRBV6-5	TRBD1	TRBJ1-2	CASSRDRNYGYTF	TGTGCCAGCAGCAGGGACAGGAACTATGGCTACACCTTC
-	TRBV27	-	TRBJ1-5	CASSLSVGGNQPQHF	TGTGCCAGCAGTTTATCGGTGGGGGGGAATCAGCCCCAGCATTTT
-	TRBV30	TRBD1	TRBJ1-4	CAWSKGAANEKLFF	TGTGCCTGGAGTAAGGGGGCAGCTAATGAAAAACTGTTTTTT
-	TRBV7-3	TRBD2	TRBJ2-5	CASSLPGAGGVQETQYF	TGTGCCAGCAGCCTCCCCGGGGCGGGAGGGGTGCAAGAGACCCAGTACTTC
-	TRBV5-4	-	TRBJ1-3	CASSLAGISGNTIYF	TGTGCCAGCAGCTTGGCGGGGATCTCTGGAAACACCATATATTTT
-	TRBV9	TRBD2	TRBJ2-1	CASSVRMAGGRNEQFF	TGTGCCAGCAGCGTAAGAATGGCGGGAGGTCGCAATGAGCAGTTCTTC
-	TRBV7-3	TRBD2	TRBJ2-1	CASSLTFSGGPRNEQFF	TGTGCCAGCAGCTTAACGTTCAGCGGGGGCCCACGGAATGAGCAGTTCTTC
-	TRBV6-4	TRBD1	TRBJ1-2	CASSLGTGTSSVNYGYTF	TGTGCCAGCAGTCTAGGGACAGGGACCTCATCCGTAAACTATGGCTACACCTTC
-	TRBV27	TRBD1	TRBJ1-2	CASSLRAGGYLGYTF	TGTGCCAGCAGTTTACGGGCAGGGGGATATTTGGGCTACACCTTC
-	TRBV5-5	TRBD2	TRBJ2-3	CASSPSGRGIDTQYF	TGTGCCAGCAGCCCTAGCGGGAGAGGTATAGATACGCAGTATTTT
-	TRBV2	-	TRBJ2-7	CASWRLAASYEQYF	TGTGCCAGCTGGAGATTAGCGGCCTCCTACGAGCAGTACTTC
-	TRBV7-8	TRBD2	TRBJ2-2	CASSLTPLSGSGSTGELFF	TGTGCCAGCAGCTTAACCCCCCTTAGCGGGAGTGGGAGCACCGGGGAGCTGTTTTTT
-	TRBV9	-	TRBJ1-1	CASSPRQIQNTEAFF	TGTGCCAGCAGCCCAAGACAGATACAGAACACTGAAGCTTTCTTT
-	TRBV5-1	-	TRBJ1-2	CASSLAEAYGYTF	TGCGCCAGCAGCTTGGCCGAGGCCTATGGCTACACCTTC
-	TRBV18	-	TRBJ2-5	CASSRRSGETQYF	TGTGCCAGCTCCAGGAGGTCGGGGGAGACCCAGTACTTC
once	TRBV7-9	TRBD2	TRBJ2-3	CASSLLAGSTDTQYF	TGTGCCAGCAGCCTCCTAGCGGGAAGCACAGATACGCAGTATTTT
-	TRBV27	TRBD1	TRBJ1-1	CASSQGQGWTNTEAFF	TGTGCCAGCAGTCAGGGACAGGGCTGGACGAACACTGAAGCTTTCTTT
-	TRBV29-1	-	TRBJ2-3	CSVEGRVTDTQYF	TGCAGCGTTGAGGGCCGCGTCACAGATACGCAGTATTTT
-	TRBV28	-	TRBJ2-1	CASGIRGREQFF	TGTGCCAGCGGGATAAGGGGGAGGGAGCAGTTCTTC
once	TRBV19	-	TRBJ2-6	CASSIWTEFYSGANVLTF	TGTGCCAGTAGTATATGGACAGAGTTTTACTCTGGGGCCAACGTCCTGACTTTC
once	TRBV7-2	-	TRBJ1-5	CASSLERQSFYSNQPQHF	TGTGCCAGCAGCTTAGAAAGACAGAGCTTCTATAGCAATCAGCCCCAGCATTTT
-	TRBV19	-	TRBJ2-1	CASDRGHNFYNEQFF	TGTGCCAGTGACCGGGGCCATAACTTTTACAATGAGCAGTTCTTC
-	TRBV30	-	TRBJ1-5	CAWSVLTYLGTDINQPQHF	TGTGCCTGGAGTGTACTCACCTACCTGGGGACCGATATCAATCAGCCCCAGCATTTT
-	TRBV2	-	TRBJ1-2	CATGEGRNGYTF	TGTGCCACCGGGGAGGGAAGGAATGGCTACACCTTC
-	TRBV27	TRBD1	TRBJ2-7	CASSSFDRGGEQYF	TGTGCCAGCAGTTCTTTCGACAGGGGAGGCGAGCAGTACTTC
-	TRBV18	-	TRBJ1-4	CASSIMQIRNEKLFF	TGTGCCAGCTCCATAATGCAGATCCGTAATGAAAAACTGTTTTTT
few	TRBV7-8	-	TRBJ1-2	CASSRDWGSYGYTF	TGTGCCAGCAGCCGAGATTGGGGAAGCTATGGCTACACCTTC
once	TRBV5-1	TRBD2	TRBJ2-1	CASSLGSGSVVNNEQFF	TGCGCCAGCAGCTTGGGTAGCGGGAGTGTTGTAAACAATGAGCAGTTCTTC
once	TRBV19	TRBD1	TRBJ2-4	CASSITGTGRWNIQYF	TGTGCCAGTAGTATCACCGGGACAGGGAGGTGGAACATTCAGTACTTC
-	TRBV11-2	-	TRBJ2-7	CASSLIKYEQYF	TGTGCCAGCAGCTTGATAAAGTACGAGCAGTACTTC
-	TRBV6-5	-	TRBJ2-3	CASRDDRLPDTQYF	TGTGCCAGCAGGGACGACAGGTTACCGGATACGCAGTATTTT
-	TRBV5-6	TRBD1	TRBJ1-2	CASSLGTGTGNGYTF	TGTGCCAGCAGCTTGGGGACCGGGACAGGGAACGGCTACACCTTC